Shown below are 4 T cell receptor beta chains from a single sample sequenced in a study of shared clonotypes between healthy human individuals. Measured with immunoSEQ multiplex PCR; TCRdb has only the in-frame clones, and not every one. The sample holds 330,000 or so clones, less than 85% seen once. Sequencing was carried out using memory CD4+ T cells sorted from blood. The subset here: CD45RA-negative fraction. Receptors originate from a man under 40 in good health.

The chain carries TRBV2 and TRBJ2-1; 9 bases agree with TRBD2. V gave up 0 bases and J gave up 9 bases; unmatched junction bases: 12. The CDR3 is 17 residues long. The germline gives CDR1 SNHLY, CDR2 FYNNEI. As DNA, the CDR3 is TGTGCCAGCAGTGAAGCGTTGAGGATAGCGGGAGACGGTGAGCAGTTCTTC. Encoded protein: CASSEALRIAGDGEQFF.

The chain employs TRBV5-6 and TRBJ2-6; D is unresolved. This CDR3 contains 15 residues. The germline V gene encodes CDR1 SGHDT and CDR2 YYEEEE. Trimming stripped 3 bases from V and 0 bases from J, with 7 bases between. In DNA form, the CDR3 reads TGTGCCAGCAGCTCGCCTAACTCTGGGGCCAACGTCCTGACTTTC. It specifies CASSSPNSGANVLTF.

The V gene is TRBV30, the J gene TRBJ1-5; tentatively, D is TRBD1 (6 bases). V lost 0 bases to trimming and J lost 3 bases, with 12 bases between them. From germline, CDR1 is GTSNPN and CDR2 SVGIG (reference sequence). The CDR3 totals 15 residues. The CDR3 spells CAWSVSGAHNQPQHF. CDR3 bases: TGTGCCTGGAGTGTATCGGGGGCCCACAATCAGCCCCAGCATTTT.

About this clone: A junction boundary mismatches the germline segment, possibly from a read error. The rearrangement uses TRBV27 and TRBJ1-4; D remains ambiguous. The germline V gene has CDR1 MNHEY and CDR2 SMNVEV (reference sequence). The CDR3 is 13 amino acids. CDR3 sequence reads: CASGFDGREKLFF. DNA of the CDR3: TGTGCCAGCGGTTTCGATGGGCGGGAAAAACTGTTTTTT.